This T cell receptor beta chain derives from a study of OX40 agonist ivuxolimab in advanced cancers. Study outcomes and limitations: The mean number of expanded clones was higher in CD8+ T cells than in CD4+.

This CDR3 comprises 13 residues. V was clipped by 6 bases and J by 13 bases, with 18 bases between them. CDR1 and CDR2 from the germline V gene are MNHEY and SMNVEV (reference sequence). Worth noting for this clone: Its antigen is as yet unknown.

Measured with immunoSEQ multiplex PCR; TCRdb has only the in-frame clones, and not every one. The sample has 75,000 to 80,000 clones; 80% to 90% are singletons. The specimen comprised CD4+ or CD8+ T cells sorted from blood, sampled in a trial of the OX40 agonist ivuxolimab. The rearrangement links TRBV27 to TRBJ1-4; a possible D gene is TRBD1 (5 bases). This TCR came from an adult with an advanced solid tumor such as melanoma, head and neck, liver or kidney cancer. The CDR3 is CASSSTTGAGLFF. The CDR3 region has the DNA TGTGCCAGCAGCTCTACCACAGGAGCCGGACTGTTTTTT.